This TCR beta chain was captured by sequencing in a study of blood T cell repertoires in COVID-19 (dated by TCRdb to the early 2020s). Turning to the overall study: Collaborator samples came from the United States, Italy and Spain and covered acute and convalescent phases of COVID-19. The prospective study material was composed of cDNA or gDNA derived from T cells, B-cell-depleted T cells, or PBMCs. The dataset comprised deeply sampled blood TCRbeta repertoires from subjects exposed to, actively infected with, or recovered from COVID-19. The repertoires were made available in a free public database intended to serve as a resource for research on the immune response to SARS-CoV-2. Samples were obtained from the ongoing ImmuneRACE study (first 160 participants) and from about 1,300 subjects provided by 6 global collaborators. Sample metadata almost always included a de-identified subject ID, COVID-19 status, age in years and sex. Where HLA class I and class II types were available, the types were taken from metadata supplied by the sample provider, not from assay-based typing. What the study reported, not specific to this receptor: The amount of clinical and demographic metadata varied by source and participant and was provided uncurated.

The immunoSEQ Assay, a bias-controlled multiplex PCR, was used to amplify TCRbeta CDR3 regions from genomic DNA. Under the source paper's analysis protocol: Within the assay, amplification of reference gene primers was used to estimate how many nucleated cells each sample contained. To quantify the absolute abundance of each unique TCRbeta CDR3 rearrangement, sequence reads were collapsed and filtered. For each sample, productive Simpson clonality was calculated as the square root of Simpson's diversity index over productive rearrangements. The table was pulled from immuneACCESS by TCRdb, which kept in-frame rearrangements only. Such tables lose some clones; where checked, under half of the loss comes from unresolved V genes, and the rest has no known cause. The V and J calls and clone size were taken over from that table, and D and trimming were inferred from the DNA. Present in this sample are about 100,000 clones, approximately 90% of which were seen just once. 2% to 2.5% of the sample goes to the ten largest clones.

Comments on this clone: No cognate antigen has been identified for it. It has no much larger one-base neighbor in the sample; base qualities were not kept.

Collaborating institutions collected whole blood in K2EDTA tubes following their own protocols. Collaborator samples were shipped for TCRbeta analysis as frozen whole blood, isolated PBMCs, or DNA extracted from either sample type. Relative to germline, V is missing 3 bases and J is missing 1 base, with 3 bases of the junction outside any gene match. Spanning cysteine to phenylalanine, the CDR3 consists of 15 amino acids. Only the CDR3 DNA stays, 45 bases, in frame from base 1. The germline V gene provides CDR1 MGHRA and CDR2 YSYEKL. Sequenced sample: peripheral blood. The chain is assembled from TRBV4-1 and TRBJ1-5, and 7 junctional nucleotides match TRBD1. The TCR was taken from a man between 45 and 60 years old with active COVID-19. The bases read TGCGCCAGCAGCCAGACAGGGATGAGCAATCAGCCCCAGCATTTT. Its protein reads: CASSQTGMSNQPQHF.